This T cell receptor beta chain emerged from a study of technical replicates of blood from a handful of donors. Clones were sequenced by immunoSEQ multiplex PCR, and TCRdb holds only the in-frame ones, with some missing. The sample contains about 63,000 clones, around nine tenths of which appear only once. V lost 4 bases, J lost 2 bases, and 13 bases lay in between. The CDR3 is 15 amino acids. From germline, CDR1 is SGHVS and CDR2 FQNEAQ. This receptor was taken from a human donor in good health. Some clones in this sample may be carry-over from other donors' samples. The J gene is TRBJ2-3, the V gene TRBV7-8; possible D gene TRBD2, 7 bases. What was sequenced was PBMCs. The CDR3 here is CASSSGGPDTDTQYF. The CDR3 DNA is TGTGCCAGCAGCTCCGGGGGGCCAGACACAGATACGCAGTATTTT. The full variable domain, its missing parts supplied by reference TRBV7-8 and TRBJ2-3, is GAGVSQSPRYKVAKRGQDVALRCDPISGHVSLFWYQQALGQGPEFLTYFQNEAQLDKSGLPSDRFFAERPEGSVSTLKIQRTQQEDSAVYLCASSSGGPDTDTQYFGPGTRLTVL.